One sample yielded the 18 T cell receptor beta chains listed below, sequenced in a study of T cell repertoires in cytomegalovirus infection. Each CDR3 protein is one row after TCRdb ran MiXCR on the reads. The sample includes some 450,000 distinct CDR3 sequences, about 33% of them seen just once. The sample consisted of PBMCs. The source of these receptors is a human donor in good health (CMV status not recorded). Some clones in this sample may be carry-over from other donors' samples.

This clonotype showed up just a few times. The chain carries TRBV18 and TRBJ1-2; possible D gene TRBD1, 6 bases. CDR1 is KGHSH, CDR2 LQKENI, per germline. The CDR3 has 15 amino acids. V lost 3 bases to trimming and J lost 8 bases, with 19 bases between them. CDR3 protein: CASSPLTGRESGYTF. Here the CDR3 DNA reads TGTGCCAGCTCACCGCTCACAGGGAGAGAATCGGGCTACACCTTC. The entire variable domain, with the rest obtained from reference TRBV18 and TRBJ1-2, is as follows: NAGVMQNPRHLVRRRGQEARLRCSPMKGHSHVYWYRQLPEEGLKFMVYLQKENIIDESGMPKERFSAEFPKEGPSILRIQQVVRGDSAAYFCASSPLTGRESGYTFGSGTRLTVV.

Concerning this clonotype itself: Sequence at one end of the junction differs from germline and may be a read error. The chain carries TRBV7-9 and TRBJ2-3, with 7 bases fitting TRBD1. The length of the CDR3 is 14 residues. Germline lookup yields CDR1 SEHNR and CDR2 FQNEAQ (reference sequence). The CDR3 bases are TGTTCCATCAGCACGTCACTGCAGGGGGATACCCAGTCTTTT. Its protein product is CSISTSLQGDTQSF. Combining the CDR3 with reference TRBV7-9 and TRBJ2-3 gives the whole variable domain DTGVSQNPRHKITKRGQNVTFRCDPISEHNRLYWYRQTLGQGPEFLTYFQNEAQLEKSRLLSDRFSAERPKGSFSTLEIQRTEQGDSAMYLCSISTSLQGDTQSFGPGTRLTVL.

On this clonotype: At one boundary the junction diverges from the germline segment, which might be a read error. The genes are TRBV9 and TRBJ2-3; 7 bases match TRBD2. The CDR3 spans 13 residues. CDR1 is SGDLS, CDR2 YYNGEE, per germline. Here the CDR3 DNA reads TGTGCCAGCGCGGGAGAGTACACAGATACGCCGTATTTT. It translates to CASAGEYTDTPYF.

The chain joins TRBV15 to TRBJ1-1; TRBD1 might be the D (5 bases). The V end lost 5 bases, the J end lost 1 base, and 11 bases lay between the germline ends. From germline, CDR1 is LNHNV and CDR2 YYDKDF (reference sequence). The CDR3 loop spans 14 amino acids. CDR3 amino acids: CATSLRQSNTEAFF. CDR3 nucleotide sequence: TGTGCCACCAGCCTTCGACAGTCGAACACTGAAGCTTTCTTT.

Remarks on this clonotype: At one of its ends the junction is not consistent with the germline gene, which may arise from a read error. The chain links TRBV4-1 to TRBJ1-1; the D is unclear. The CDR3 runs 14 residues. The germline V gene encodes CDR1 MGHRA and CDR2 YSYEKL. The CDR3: CASSPRQGWTEAFF. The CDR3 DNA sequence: TGTGCCAGCAGCCCGCGACAAGGCTGGACTGAAGCTTTCTTT.

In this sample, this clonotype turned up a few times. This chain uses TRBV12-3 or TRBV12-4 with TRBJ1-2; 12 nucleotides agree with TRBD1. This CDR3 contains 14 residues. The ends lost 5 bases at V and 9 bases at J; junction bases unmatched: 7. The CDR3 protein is CASSGTGGVSSYTF. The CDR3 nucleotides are TGTGCCAGCAGTGGGACAGGGGGCGTGAGTAGCTACACCTTC.

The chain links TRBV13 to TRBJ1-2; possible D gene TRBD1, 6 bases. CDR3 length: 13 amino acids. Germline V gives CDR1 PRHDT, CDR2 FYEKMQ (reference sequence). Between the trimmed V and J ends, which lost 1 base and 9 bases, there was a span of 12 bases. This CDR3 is CASSLDRAHCYTF. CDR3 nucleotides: TGTGCCAGCAGCTTAGACAGGGCCCATTGCTACACCTTC.

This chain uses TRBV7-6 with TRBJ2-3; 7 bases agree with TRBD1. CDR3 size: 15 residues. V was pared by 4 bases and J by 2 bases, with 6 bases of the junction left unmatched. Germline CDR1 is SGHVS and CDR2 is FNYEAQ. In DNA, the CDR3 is TGTGCCAGCAGCTCTAGGGACAGACCCACAGATACGCAGTATTTT. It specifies CASSSRDRPTDTQYF.

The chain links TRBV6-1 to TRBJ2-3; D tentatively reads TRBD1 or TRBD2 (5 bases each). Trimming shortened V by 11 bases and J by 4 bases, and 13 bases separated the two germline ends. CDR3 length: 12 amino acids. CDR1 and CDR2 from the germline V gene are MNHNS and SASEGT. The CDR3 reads CACTVGADTQYF. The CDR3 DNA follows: TGTGCCTGCACCGTGGGGGCAGATACGCAGTATTTT.

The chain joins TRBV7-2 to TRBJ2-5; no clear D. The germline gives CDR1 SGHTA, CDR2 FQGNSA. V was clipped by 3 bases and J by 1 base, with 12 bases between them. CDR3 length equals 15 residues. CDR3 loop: CASSFVGPTQETQYF. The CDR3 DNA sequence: TGTGCCAGCAGCTTTGTTGGACCCACCCAAGAGACCCAGTACTTC.

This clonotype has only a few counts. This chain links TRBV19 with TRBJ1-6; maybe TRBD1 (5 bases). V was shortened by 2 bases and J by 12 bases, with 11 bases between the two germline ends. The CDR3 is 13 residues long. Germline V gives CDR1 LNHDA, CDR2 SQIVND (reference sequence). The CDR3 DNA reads TGTGCCAGTAGTATATCGGGGCCCAAACCCCTCCACTTT. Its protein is CASSISGPKPLHF.

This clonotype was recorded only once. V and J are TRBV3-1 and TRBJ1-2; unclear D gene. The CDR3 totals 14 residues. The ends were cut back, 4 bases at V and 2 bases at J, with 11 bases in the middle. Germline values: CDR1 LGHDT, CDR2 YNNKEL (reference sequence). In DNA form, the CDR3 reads TGTGCCAGCAGCCCTGGGCGAACAAACTATGGCTACACCTTC. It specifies CASSPGRTNYGYTF.

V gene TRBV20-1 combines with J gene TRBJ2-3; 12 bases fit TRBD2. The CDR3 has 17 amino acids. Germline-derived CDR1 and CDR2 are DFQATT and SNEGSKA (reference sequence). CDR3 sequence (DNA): TGCAGACCCACACCCCGCGCTAGCGGGGGGGCCGGAGATACGCAGTATTTT. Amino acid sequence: CRPTPRASGGAGDTQYF.

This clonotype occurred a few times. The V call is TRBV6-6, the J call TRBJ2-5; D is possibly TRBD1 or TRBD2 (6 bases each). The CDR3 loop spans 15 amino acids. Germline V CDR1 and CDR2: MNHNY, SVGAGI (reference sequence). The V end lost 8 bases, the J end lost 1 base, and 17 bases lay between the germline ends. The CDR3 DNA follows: TGTGCCAGCCTTCCGGGGGCGTTGGGCCAAGAGACCCAGTACTTC. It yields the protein CASLPGALGQETQYF.

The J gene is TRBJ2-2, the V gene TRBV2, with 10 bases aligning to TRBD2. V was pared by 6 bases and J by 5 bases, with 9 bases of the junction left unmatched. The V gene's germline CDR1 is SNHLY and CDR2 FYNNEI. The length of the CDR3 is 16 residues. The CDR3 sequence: CASSRERGGGTGELFF. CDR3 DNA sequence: TGTGCCAGCAGCCGCGAGCGGGGGGGAGGGACCGGGGAGCTGTTTTTT.

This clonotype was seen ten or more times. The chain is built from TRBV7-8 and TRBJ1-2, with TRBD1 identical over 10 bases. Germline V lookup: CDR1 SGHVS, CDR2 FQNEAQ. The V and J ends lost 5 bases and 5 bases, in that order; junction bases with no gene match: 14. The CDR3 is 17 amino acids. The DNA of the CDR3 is TGTGCCAGCAGCCCCCGCCCGCCGACAGGGGGCACATATGGCTACACCTTC. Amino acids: CASSPRPPTGGTYGYTF. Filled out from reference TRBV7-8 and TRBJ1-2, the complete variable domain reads GAGVSQSPRYKVAKRGQDVALRCDPISGHVSLFWYQQALGQGPEFLTYFQNEAQLDKSGLPSDRFFAERPEGSVSTLKIQRTQQEDSAVYLCASSPRPPTGGTYGYTFGSGTRLTVV.

The CDR3 protein is CASSLTGGLGKLFF. The CDR3 nucleotides read TGCGCCAGCAGCTTGACCGGGGGCCTTGGAAAACTGTTTTTT. This chain connects TRBV5-1 to TRBJ1-4; D is possibly TRBD1 (6 bases). Germline-derived CDR1 and CDR2 are SGHRS and YFSETQ. Trimming cost V 1 base and J 10 bases, with 14 bases left between them. This CDR3 has 14 residues.

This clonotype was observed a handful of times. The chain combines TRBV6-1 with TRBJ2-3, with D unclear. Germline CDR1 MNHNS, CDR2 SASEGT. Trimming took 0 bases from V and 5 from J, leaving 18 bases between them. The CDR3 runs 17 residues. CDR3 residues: CASSEARTRDTIDTQYF. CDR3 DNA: TGTGCCAGCAGTGAAGCCCGAACTCGAGATACGATAGATACGCAGTATTTT.